The next 23 T cell receptor beta chains were all read from a single sample in a study of blood T cell repertoires in COVID-19. TCRdb's table, derived via immunoSEQ multiplex PCR, lists solely in-frame clones and lacks some. The table shows about 240,000 clones, with approximately 84% occurring only once. Sequencing input: PBMCs or T cells enriched from blood (not recorded which). The receptors originated from a woman between 40 and 50 years old with acute COVID-19.

The V gene is TRBV6-5, the J gene TRBJ1-1; TRBD1 matches 8 bases. Germline CDR1 reads MNHEY; CDR2 reads SVGAGI. The V segment lost 0 bases and the J segment 4 bases; nucleotides outside the gene matches: 4. The CDR3 is made up of 15 amino acids. Here the CDR3 reads CASSYSQGGGTEAFF. The CDR3, as DNA: TGTGCCAGCAGTTACTCACAGGGGGGGGGCACTGAAGCTTTCTTT.

This clone was observed a single time. This rearrangement joins TRBV3-1 (or the pseudogene TRBV3-2) to TRBJ1-1; 9 bases are shared with TRBD1. The CDR3 runs to 13 residues. With 4 bases clipped from V and 8 bases from J, the junction kept 5 bases outside the gene matches. Germline V gives CDR1 LGHDT, CDR2 YNNKEL (reference sequence). This chain's CDR3 is CASSRGTGREAFF. CDR3 nucleotide sequence: TGTGCCAGCAGCCGGGGGACAGGGCGCGAAGCTTTCTTT.

This chain links TRBV5-1 with TRBJ2-1; 13 nucleotides align to TRBD2. This CDR3 spans 17 amino acids. CDR1 and CDR2 (germline): SGHRS, YFSETQ. Trimming took 4 bases from V and 0 from J; bases not matched to a gene: 4. As DNA, the CDR3 is TGCGCCAGCAGCGGGACTAGCGGGATTTCCTCCTACAATGAGCAGTTCTTC. This codes for CASSGTSGISSYNEQFF.

J is TRBJ2-1 and V is TRBV9; 11 nucleotides match TRBD2. Germline CDR1 is SGDLS and CDR2 is YYNGEE. The CDR3 runs to 15 residues. J was trimmed by 5 bases and V by 3 bases; bases with no gene match: 4. The CDR3 coding sequence is TGTGCCAGCAGCGCGGGGGGACTAGCGGACAATGAGCAGTTCTTC. Amino acids: CASSAGGLADNEQFF.

The chain couples TRBV4-1 to TRBJ2-3, with TRBD1 as a possible D gene (5 bases). Trimming took 0 bases from V and 0 from J, leaving 7 bases between them. CDR3 size: 15 residues. Germline values: CDR1 MGHRA, CDR2 YSYEKL. CDR3 nucleotides: TGCGCCAGCAGCCAAGAACAGGCCAGCACAGATACGCAGTATTTT. It yields the protein CASSQEQASTDTQYF.

J is TRBJ1-2 and V is TRBV9, with a possible D match to TRBD1 (6 bases). Germline CDR1 reads SGDLS; CDR2 reads YYNGEE. The germline V and J ends were trimmed by 10 bases and 6 bases, with 22 bases remaining between them. This CDR3 contains 14 residues. For the CDR3, the DNA is TGTGCCTCCGGCCCGGACAGTGGGCTTGATGGCTACACCTTC. This sequence encodes CASGPDSGLDGYTF.

The chain combines TRBV30 with TRBJ2-2; 7 bases are shared with TRBD1. With V trimmed by 8 bases and J by 1 base, 4 bases remained unmatched. CDR3 length: 13 amino acids. The germline CDR1 and CDR2 sequences are GTSNPN and SVGIG (reference sequence). The CDR3 region has the DNA TGTGCCGGTAGACAGGGGAACACCGGGGAGCTGTTTTTT. Its translation: CAGRQGNTGELFF.

The chain employs TRBV29-1 and TRBJ1-1; no clear D gene. Between the trimmed V and J ends, which lost 3 bases and 3 bases, there was a span of 5 bases. Germline V gives CDR1 SQVTM, CDR2 ANQGSEA. The CDR3 has 11 residues. The CDR3 is CSVERDTEAFF. The CDR3 DNA reads TGCAGCGTTGAGAGGGACACTGAAGCTTTCTTT.

The chain is built from TRBV20-1 and TRBJ1-3; D call uncertain. V was pared by 3 bases and J by 4 bases, with 10 bases between. The CDR3 runs to 13 residues. Looked up from germline, CDR1 is DFQATT and CDR2 is SNEGSKA (reference sequence). The CDR3 nucleotides read TGCAGTGCTAGTCATACAGTGGGAAACACCATATATTTT. Translating gives CSASHTVGNTIYF.

V is TRBV27 and J is TRBJ2-5; 10 positions match TRBD2. V lost 0 bases, J lost 5 bases, and 6 bases stayed unmatched. CDR3 size: 16 residues. CDR1 and CDR2 from the germline V gene are MNHEY and SMNVEV (reference sequence). The CDR3 region has the DNA TGTGCCAGCAGTTTATCCAGCGGGAGGGCCAGGGAGACCCAGTACTTC. This translates into CASSLSSGRARETQYF.

The rearrangement links TRBV7-9 to TRBJ2-1, with 12 nucleotides matching TRBD2. CDR3 size: 15 residues. The trim removed 5 bases at V and 8 bases at J, leaving 7 bases unmatched. The germline V gene encodes CDR1 SEHNR and CDR2 FQNEAQ (reference sequence). In DNA, the CDR3 is TGTGCCAGCAGCCCGGAGGCTAGCGGGAGGGATGAGCAGTTCTTC. This encodes CASSPEASGRDEQFF.

The rearrangement links TRBV11-3 to TRBJ2-1, with a weak D call TRBD1 (6 bases). The length of the CDR3 is 14 residues. CDR1 is SGHNT, CDR2 YENEEA, per germline. The V end lost 5 bases, the J end lost 8 bases, and 16 bases lay between the germline ends. The CDR3 bases are TGTGCCAGCAGCCAACGCACACAGGGAGATGAGCAGTTCTTC. This translates into CASSQRTQGDEQFF.

The V gene is TRBV25-1, the J gene TRBJ2-7, with 8 bases aligning to TRBD1. CDR1 and CDR2 (germline): MGHDK, SYGVNS. The CDR3 loop spans 18 amino acids. Losses at the gene ends were 4 bases for V and 3 bases for J; bases not matched to a gene: 17. The CDR3 here is CASSGPGTGDKVNYEQYF. CDR3 coding DNA: TGTGCCAGCAGTGGTCCCGGGACAGGCGACAAGGTTAACTACGAGCAGTACTTC.

The rearrangement links TRBV4-2 to TRBJ1-3; D might be TRBD1 (6 bases). Looked up from germline, CDR1 is LGHNA and CDR2 is YNFKEQ. The CDR3 contains 17 residues. Trimming cost V 0 bases and J 0 bases, with 12 bases left between them. The CDR3 bases are TGTGCCAGCAGCCAAGAGCCAGGGGCGAACTCTGGAAACACCATATATTTT. Amino acids: CASSQEPGANSGNTIYF.

This clone was detected once. The chain is built from TRBV6-1 and TRBJ1-5; D is uncertain. Germline V gene sequence: CDR1 MNHNS, CDR2 SASEGT. CDR3 size: 13 residues. The V and J ends lost 3 bases and 7 bases respectively, with 10 bases between them. The DNA for the CDR3 is TGTGCCAGCAGTGACAGGCCCCACCAGCCCCAGCATTTT. Amino acid sequence: CASSDRPHQPQHF.

The rearrangement joins TRBV9 to TRBJ2-2; unclear D gene. Germline V gene sequence: CDR1 SGDLS, CDR2 YYNGEE. Trimming cost V 0 bases and J 2 bases, with 8 bases left between them. The CDR3 loop spans 15 amino acids. CDR3 amino acids: CASSVEVSNTGELFF. CDR3 DNA: TGTGCCAGCAGCGTAGAAGTCAGTAACACCGGGGAGCTGTTTTTT.

The chain uses TRBV5-5 and TRBJ1-2; 8 nucleotides agree with TRBD1. The V segment lost 3 bases and the J segment 5 bases; nucleotides outside the gene matches: 9. From germline, CDR1 is SGHKS and CDR2 YYEKEE (reference sequence). This CDR3 comprises 15 residues. In nucleotides, the CDR3 is TGTGCCAGCAGCTATCCAGGGGGCCTAGAGTATGGCTACACCTTC. This encodes CASSYPGGLEYGYTF. Complete variable domain (other parts from reference TRBV5-5 and TRBJ1-2): DAGVTQSPTHLIKTRGQQVTLRCSPISGHKSVSWYQQVLGQGPQFIFQYYEKEERGRGNFPDRFSARQFPNYSSELNVNALLLGDSALYLCASSYPGGLEYGYTFGSGTRLTVV.

The rearrangement joins TRBV18 to TRBJ1-2; 8 positions agree with TRBD1. Trimming at V came to 3 bases and at J to 2 bases, leaving 8 bases not matched to a gene. Germline-derived CDR1 and CDR2 are KGHSH and LQKENI. There are 16 residues in the CDR3. The CDR3 here is CASSPQQGAANYGYTF. For the CDR3, the DNA is TGTGCCAGCTCACCCCAGCAGGGGGCAGCGAACTATGGCTACACCTTC.

The genes are TRBV6-1 and TRBJ1-4; no definite D call. Trimming removed 1 base at V and 8 bases at J, with 14 bases between. Per germline, CDR1 MNHNS and CDR2 SASEGT. The CDR3 has 15 residues. CDR3 sequence (DNA): TGTGCCAGCAGTGAAGGGTCAGTGGGAGGCGAAAAACTGTTTTTT. This codes for CASSEGSVGGEKLFF.

The chain joins TRBV12-2 to TRBJ1-4; the table's D gene call, TRBD1, was not cross checked with the DNA. TRBV12-2 is flagged as a pseudogene. The CDR3 totals 19 residues. In DNA form, the CDR3 reads TGTGCAAGTCGCTTACCAGCAAGGAGGGGGCGGGCTACTAATGAAAAACTGTTTTTT. Protein: CASRLPARRGRATNEKLFF.

This rearrangement joins TRBV5-4 to TRBJ2-2, with 7 bases aligning to TRBD2. The germline gives CDR1 SGHNT, CDR2 YYREEE (reference sequence). J gave up 5 bases and V 6 bases, and 13 bases lay outside the gene matches. The length of the CDR3 is 16 residues. DNA of the CDR3: TGTGCCAGCACCCTTCGGACTAGAAGAGATACCGGGGAGCTGTTTTTT. It specifies CASTLRTRRDTGELFF.

This chain uses TRBV9 with TRBJ2-1; D possibly corresponds to TRBD2 (5 bases). Trimming shortened V by 2 bases and J by 1 base, and 19 bases separated the two germline ends. There are 18 residues in the CDR3. Germline V gene lookup returns CDR1 SGDLS and CDR2 YYNGEE. In DNA, the CDR3 is TGTGCCAGCAGCGTTTCTCTGGGTGGGAGTGGGTCCTACAATGAGCAGTTCTTC. Translating it yields CASSVSLGGSGSYNEQFF. Together with reference TRBV9 and TRBJ2-1, the CDR3 gives the full variable domain: DSGVTQTPKHLITATGQRVTLRCSPRSGDLSVYWYQQSLDQGLQFLIQYYNGEERAKGNILERFSAQQFPDLHSELNLSSLELGDSALYFCASSVSLGGSGSYNEQFFGPGTRLTVL.

The chain is built from TRBV27 and TRBJ2-5, with 10 bases that match TRBD2. V lost 5 bases and J lost 2; bases outside the gene matches: 2. Germline CDR1 and CDR2: MNHEY and SMNVEV (reference sequence). The CDR3 is made up of 14 amino acids. The CDR3 DNA reads as TGTGCCAGCAGTCTACTAGCGGGGCAAGAGACCCAGTACTTC. Protein product: CASSLLAGQETQYF.